The rows below give T cell receptor beta chains drawn from one sample of a study of shared clonotypes between healthy human individuals. Clones were sequenced by immunoSEQ multiplex PCR, and TCRdb holds only the in-frame ones, with some missing. The sample records over 1.4 million clones, roughly 95% being singletons. The sequenced material came from naive CD4+ T cells sorted from blood. Receptors originate from a young man in good health. Each CDR3 is given with its conserved first and last residue. D genes are given only for firm matches. Some rows mark clone size as missing; the rest say once, few, many or name a class of expanded clone.

cdr3_aa cdr3_nt d_call j_call cdr3_length clone_size v_call
CASSRDRTNYGYTF TGTGCCAGCAGCCGGGACCGAACTAACTATGGCTACACCTTC NA TRBJ1-2 14 NA TRBV14
CAIRTGTSRQGTQYF TGTGCCATCAGAACCGGGACTTCCAGACAAGGAACGCAGTATTTT NA TRBJ2-3 15 NA TRBV10-3
CASSLSPLSGTYEQYF TGTGCCAGCAGTTTATCTCCCCTTAGCGGGACTTACGAGCAGTACTTC TRBD2 TRBJ2-7 16 NA TRBV28
CARCSGRSYNEQFF TGTGCCAGGTGTAGCGGGAGGTCTTACAATGAGCAGTTCTTC TRBD2 TRBJ2-1 14 NA TRBV27
CASSPGTDLYEQYF TGTGCCAGCTCACCGGGGACGGACTTGTACGAGCAGTACTTC NA TRBJ2-7 14 NA TRBV18
CASSPRWQGHNEQFF TGTGCCAGCTCACCTCGATGGCAGGGGCACAATGAGCAGTTCTTC NA TRBJ2-1 15 NA TRBV18
CASSPTGTRLTGELFF TGTGCCAGCTCACCCACCGGGACTAGACTCACCGGGGAGCTGTTTTTT TRBD2 TRBJ2-2 16 NA TRBV18
CASSLAGDRALGNTIYF TGTGCCAGCAGCTTAGCGGGGGACAGGGCGCTGGGAAACACCATATATTTT TRBD1 TRBJ1-3 17 NA TRBV7-9
CASILPGQGEQFF TGTGCCAGCATCCTGCCCGGACAGGGTGAGCAGTTCTTC TRBD1 TRBJ2-1 13 NA TRBV6-1
CASSFGQVLEVYGYTF TGTGCCAGCAGCTTTGGGCAGGTCCTCGAGGTATATGGCTACACCTTC NA TRBJ1-2 16 NA TRBV11-2
CASSLVPGTNTGELFF TGTGCCAGCAGCTTGGTTCCGGGGACGAACACCGGGGAGCTGTTTTTT NA TRBJ2-2 16 NA TRBV5-6
CASSWRTSNEQFF TGTGCCAGCAGTTGGCGAACCTCCAATGAGCAGTTCTTC NA TRBJ2-1 13 NA TRBV6-5
CASTGMNSYEQYF TGTGCCAGCACAGGAATGAACTCCTACGAGCAGTACTTC NA TRBJ2-7 13 NA TRBV28
CAIRNLASGFGYTF TGTGCCATTCGAAACCTTGCCTCAGGGTTTGGCTACACCTTC NA TRBJ1-2 14 NA TRBV10-3
CASSRGGLHSGANVLTF TGTGCCTCATCTAGGGGGGGCCTCCACTCTGGGGCCAACGTCCTGACTTTC NA TRBJ2-6 17 NA TRBV10-3
CASRSNQPQHF TGTGCCTCCCGGAGCAATCAGCCCCAGCATTTT NA TRBJ1-5 11 few TRBV2
CAWIPIGRNTEAFF TGTGCCTGGATACCTATAGGTAGGAACACTGAAGCTTTCTTT NA TRBJ1-1 14 NA TRBV30
CASSLGGTSGRWEQYF TGTGCCAGCAGCTTAGGGGGGACTAGCGGGAGATGGGAGCAGTACTTC TRBD2 TRBJ2-7 16 few TRBV7-9
CASSLDGATGELFF TGTGCCAGCAGCTTAGATGGGGCCACCGGGGAGCTGTTTTTT NA TRBJ2-2 14 NA TRBV7-6
CASSVSGTSNEKLFF TGCGCCAGCAGCGTATCCGGGACAAGTAATGAAAAACTGTTTTTT NA TRBJ1-4 15 NA TRBV5-1
CASSQIAFTDTQYF TGTGCCAGCAGCCAAATAGCTTTTACAGATACGCAGTATTTT NA TRBJ2-3 14 NA TRBV4-2
CATSRGSSGSYEQYF TGTGCCACCAGCAGAGGTTCCAGCGGCTCCTACGAGCAGTACTTC NA TRBJ2-7 15 NA TRBV15
CASSAQGSNYGYTF TGTGCCAGCAGCGCACAGGGGAGTAACTATGGCTACACCTTC TRBD1 TRBJ1-2 14 NA TRBV2
CASSRQGANTEAFF TGTGCCAGCAGCCGACAGGGGGCGAACACTGAAGCTTTCTTT TRBD1 TRBJ1-1 14 NA TRBV7-3
CASSLGGADEQFF TGTGCCAGCAGTTTAGGGGGGGCCGATGAGCAGTTCTTC NA TRBJ2-1 13 once TRBV28
CASSLVGSSYEQYF TGCGCCAGCAGCTTGGTCGGCTCTTCCTACGAGCAGTACTTC NA TRBJ2-7 14 once TRBV5-1
CASSLDWPSYNEQFF TGTGCCAGCAGCTTAGACTGGCCCAGCTACAATGAGCAGTTCTTC NA TRBJ2-1 15 NA TRBV11-3
CASSYSTSGRSEQFF TGTGCCAGCAGTTACTCGACTAGCGGGAGATCTGAGCAGTTCTTC TRBD2 TRBJ2-1 15 NA TRBV6-5
CASSPRGSGRAGEQFF TGTGCCAGCAGCCCCCGAGGTAGCGGGAGAGCGGGTGAGCAGTTCTTC TRBD2 TRBJ2-1 16 NA TRBV9
CAISESRAWGNTIYF TGTGCCATCAGTGAGTCACGGGCCTGGGGAAACACCATATATTTT NA TRBJ1-3 15 NA TRBV10-3
CASSQDAIREYRGYTF TGTGCCAGCAGCCAAGACGCTATTCGGGAATACAGGGGTTACACCTTC TRBD1 TRBJ1-2 16 NA TRBV14
CASSVGLAQNNEQFF TGCGCCAGCAGTGTAGGACTAGCGCAAAACAATGAGCAGTTCTTC TRBD2 TRBJ2-1 15 NA TRBV10-2
CASSPKRDPPNEQFF TGTGCCAGCTCCCCTAAGAGGGACCCTCCCAATGAGCAGTTCTTC NA TRBJ2-1 15 NA TRBV18
CASSLTKGTEAFF TGTGCCAGCAGCTTGACGAAGGGGACTGAAGCTTTCTTT NA TRBJ1-1 13 once TRBV7-2
CASSHQGQGNTEAFF TGTGCCAGCAGTCATCAGGGACAGGGGAACACTGAAGCTTTCTTT TRBD1 TRBJ1-1 15 NA TRBV28
CASSLVSGRPGELFF TGTGCCAGCAGTTTAGTTAGCGGGAGACCCGGGGAGCTGTTTTTT TRBD2 TRBJ2-2 15 NA TRBV27
CAVGANTGELFF TGTGCGGTCGGGGCGAACACCGGGGAGCTGTTTTTT NA TRBJ2-2 12 NA TRBV28
CASSPLVGYGPQHF TGTGCCAGCAGCCCGCTAGTCGGCTATGGGCCCCAGCATTTT NA TRBJ1-5 14 NA TRBV7-9
CASSRTGGAYNEQFF TGTGCCAGCAGTCGAACAGGGGGTGCCTACAATGAGCAGTTCTTC TRBD1 TRBJ2-1 15 NA TRBV6-5
CASSEGAGAIYNEQFF TGTGCCAGCAGTGAAGGAGCGGGAGCCATCTACAATGAGCAGTTCTTC TRBD2 TRBJ2-1 16 NA TRBV2
CASSEPLGADTQYF TGTGCCAGCAGTGAACCCCTAGGGGCGGATACGCAGTATTTT NA TRBJ2-3 14 NA TRBV6-1
CASSSAGTGSTDTQYF TGTGCCAGCAGTTCGGCCGGGACGGGGAGCACAGATACGCAGTATTTT NA TRBJ2-3 16 once TRBV28
CASSSAPGTTDTQYF TGTGCCAGCAGCTCGGCCCCAGGGACGACAGATACGCAGTATTTT NA TRBJ2-3 15 NA TRBV5-4
CASSLAPLAGSADTQYF TGCGCCAGCAGCTTGGCCCCTCTAGCGGGAAGCGCAGATACGCAGTATTTT TRBD2 TRBJ2-3 17 NA TRBV5-1
CASSPRGEAGNTIYF TGTGCCAGCTCACCCCGGGGGGAAGCCGGAAACACCATATATTTT NA TRBJ1-3 15 once TRBV18
CASSPTPGQVYGYTF TGTGCCAGCTCACCAACGCCGGGACAGGTCTATGGCTACACCTTC TRBD1 TRBJ1-2 15 once TRBV18
CASSLGGRAVETQYF TGTGCCAGCAGCTTGGGAGGGAGGGCCGTAGAGACCCAGTACTTC TRBD2 TRBJ2-5 15 NA TRBV5-4
CASSLFGDQITGELFF TGTGCCAGCAGTTTATTCGGGGACCAAATCACCGGGGAGCTGTTTTTT NA TRBJ2-2 16 NA TRBV27
CANSGGLNTGELFF TGTGCCAACTCAGGGGGCCTCAACACCGGGGAGCTGTTTTTT TRBD1 TRBJ2-2 14 NA TRBV6-6
CSADWRTGTGADNEQFF TGCAGCGCTGATTGGAGGACCGGGACAGGAGCCGACAATGAGCAGTTCTTC TRBD1 TRBJ2-1 17 NA TRBV29-1